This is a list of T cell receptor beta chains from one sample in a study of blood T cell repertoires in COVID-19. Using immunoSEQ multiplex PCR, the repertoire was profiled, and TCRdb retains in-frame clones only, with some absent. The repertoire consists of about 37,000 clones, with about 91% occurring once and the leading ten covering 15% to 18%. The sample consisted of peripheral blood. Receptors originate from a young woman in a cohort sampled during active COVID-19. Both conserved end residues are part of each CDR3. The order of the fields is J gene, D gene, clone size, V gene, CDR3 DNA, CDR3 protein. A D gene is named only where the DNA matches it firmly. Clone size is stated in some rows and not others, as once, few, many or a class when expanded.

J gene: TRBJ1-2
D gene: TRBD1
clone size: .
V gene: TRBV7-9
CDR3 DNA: TGTGCCAGCAGCTTTAGACAGGGGGCGAGCTACACCTTC
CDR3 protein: CASSFRQGASYTF

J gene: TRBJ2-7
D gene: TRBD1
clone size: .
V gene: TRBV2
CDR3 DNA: TGTGCCAGCGACCCCGGACAGGGGTTCGACGAGCAGTACTTC
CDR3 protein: CASDPGQGFDEQYF

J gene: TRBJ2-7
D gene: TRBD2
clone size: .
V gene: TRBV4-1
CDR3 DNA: TGCGCCAGCAGCCCCAGGGGACTAGCGGGAGGAGGTGAGCAGTACTTC
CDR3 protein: CASSPRGLAGGGEQYF

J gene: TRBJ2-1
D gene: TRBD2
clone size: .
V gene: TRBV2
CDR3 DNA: TGTGCCAGCAGTGGCCGCGGACTAGGGGTGGGGTCATACAATGAGCAGTTCTTC
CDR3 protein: CASSGRGLGVGSYNEQFF

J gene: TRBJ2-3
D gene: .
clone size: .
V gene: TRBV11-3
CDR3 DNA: TGTGCCAGCAGCCTTCTAGGAGGCACAGATACGCAGTATTTT
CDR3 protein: CASSLLGGTDTQYF

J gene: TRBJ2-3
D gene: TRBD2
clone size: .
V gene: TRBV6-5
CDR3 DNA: TGTGCCAGCAGACACGGGACTAGCGGGACAGATACGCAGTATTTT
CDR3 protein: CASRHGTSGTDTQYF

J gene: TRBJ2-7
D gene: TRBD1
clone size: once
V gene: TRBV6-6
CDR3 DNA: TGTGCCAGCACCATAGGGGGACAGGGGACCTACGAGCAGTACTTC
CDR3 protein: CASTIGGQGTYEQYF

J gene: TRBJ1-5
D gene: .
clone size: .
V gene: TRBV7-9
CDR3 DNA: TGTGCCAGCAGCTTAGAGCCACAGGGTCCCCAGCATTTT
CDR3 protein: CASSLEPQGPQHF

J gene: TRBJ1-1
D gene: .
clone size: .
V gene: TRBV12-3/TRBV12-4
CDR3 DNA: TGTGCCAGCAGTTCAGATTTACCGGAAGCTTTCTTT
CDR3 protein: CASSSDLPEAFF

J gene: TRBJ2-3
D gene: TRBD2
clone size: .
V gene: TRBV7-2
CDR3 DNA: TGTGCCAGCAGCTTAGTCTCTAGCGGGATAATTGCAGGGGGGGATACGCAGTATTTT
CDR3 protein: CASSLVSSGIIAGGDTQYF

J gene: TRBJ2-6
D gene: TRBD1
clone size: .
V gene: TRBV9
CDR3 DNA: TGTGCCAGCAGCGTAGGTGGGACAGGGGACTCTGGGGCCAACGTCCTGACTTTC
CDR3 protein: CASSVGGTGDSGANVLTF

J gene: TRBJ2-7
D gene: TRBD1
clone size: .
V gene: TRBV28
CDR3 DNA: TGTGCCAGCAGTACCCCTGGGACAGGGAACTACGAGCAGTACTTC
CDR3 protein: CASSTPGTGNYEQYF

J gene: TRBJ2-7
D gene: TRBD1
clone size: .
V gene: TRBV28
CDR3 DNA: TGTGCCAGCAGTTTAGCCGGGACAGGCCCTAAAAAGCAGTACTTC
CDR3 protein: CASSLAGTGPKKQYF

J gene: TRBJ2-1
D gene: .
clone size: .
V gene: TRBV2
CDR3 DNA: TGTGCCAGCATAGGGGGAGTGCGGGAGCAGTTCTTC
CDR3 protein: CASIGGVREQFF

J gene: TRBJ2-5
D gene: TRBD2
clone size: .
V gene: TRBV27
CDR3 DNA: TGTGCCAGCAGTTTTAGCGGGAGTCGTGAGACCCAGTACTTC
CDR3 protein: CASSFSGSRETQYF

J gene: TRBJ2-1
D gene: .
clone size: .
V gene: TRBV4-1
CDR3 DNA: TGCGCCAGCAGCCAAGAGCACAGCGGGTCTTACAATGAGCAGTTCTTC
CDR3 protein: CASSQEHSGSYNEQFF